This entry lists 22 T cell receptor beta chains sequenced from one sample in a study of cytomegalovirus exposure and HLA in healthy donors. PCR primers comprised 60 Vbeta and 13 Jbeta primers. Sequencing was performed with immunoSEQ multiplex PCR; in TCRdb, only in-frame clones are kept and a portion is missing. The sample carries roughly 150,000 clones, roughly 75% recorded once. Sequenced input: PBMCs. These receptor sequences come from a man aged 18 to 29 in good health and CMV-seropositive.

The chain links TRBV9 to TRBJ2-1; D may be TRBD2 (6 bases). The CDR3 is 16 amino acids. The germline gives CDR1 SGDLS, CDR2 YYNGEE. Trimming pared 1 base from V and 3 bases from J, leaving 14 bases between. CDR3 sequence: CASSVRSGVFYNEQFF. CDR3 in DNA: TGTGCCAGCAGCGTACGCTCGGGAGTCTTCTACAATGAGCAGTTCTTC.

This chain links TRBV5-6 with TRBJ1-1; 8 nucleotides line up with TRBD1. The junction had 15 bases not matched to a gene; V was cut back by 2 bases and J by 0 bases. Germline CDR1 reads SGHDT; CDR2 reads YYEEEE. The CDR3 covers 19 residues. The CDR3: CASSFIRTGQWGLNTEAFF. In nucleotides, the CDR3 is TGTGCCAGCAGCTTTATCCGGACAGGGCAATGGGGGTTGAACACTGAAGCTTTCTTT.

The chain is built from TRBV5-1 and TRBJ2-6; TRBD1 matches at 11 bases. V lost 4 bases, J lost 0 bases, and 6 bases stayed unmatched. The CDR3 loop spans 18 amino acids. Germline V gene sequence: CDR1 SGHRS, CDR2 YFSETQ. CDR3 DNA: TGCGCCAGCAGCGCAGGTGGGACAGGGGGCTCTGGGGCCAACGTCCTGACTTTC. This gives the protein CASSAGGTGGSGANVLTF.

The chain joins TRBV7-9 to TRBJ1-2; D is ambiguous. The CDR3 contains 12 residues. Trimming pared 5 bases from V and 8 bases from J, leaving 12 bases between. Per germline, CDR1 SEHNR and CDR2 FQNEAQ (reference sequence). CDR3 in DNA: TGTGCCAGCAGCCCAGGCGCAGGCGGCTACACCTTC. Amino acids: CASSPGAGGYTF.

The rearrangement joins TRBV10-3 to TRBJ2-7, with 8 bases that match TRBD1. Germline CDR1 and CDR2: ENHRY and SYGVKD. With 3 bases clipped from V and 4 bases from J, the junction kept 5 bases outside the gene matches. The CDR3 covers 14 residues. CDR3 coding DNA: TGTGCCATCAGTGATGTAGACAGGGGATACGAGCAGTACTTC. Its protein product is CAISDVDRGYEQYF.

This clone was counted a few times. This chain uses TRBV18 with TRBJ2-1; 9 bases are shared with TRBD2. The CDR3 contains 18 residues. CDR1 is KGHSH and CDR2 is LQKENI in the germline V gene. The junction had 23 bases not matched to a gene; V was cut back by 10 bases and J by 7 bases. CDR3 amino acids: CATQDADLAGVLKNEQFF. In nucleotides, the CDR3 is TGTGCCACCCAAGACGCCGATTTAGCGGGAGTCCTCAAGAATGAGCAGTTCTTC.

J is TRBJ1-3 and V is TRBV5-1; 8 bases are a match to TRBD1. The length of the CDR3 is 16 residues. Germline assignment: CDR1 SGHRS and CDR2 YFSETQ. Trimming removed 3 bases from V and 0 bases from J; junction bases left unmatched: 5. The CDR3 DNA sequence: TGCGCCAGCAGCTCTGGGACAGGTGGCTCTGGAAACACCATATATTTT. This sequence encodes CASSSGTGGSGNTIYF. Looking up the rest from reference TRBV5-1 and TRBJ1-3 gives the full variable domain: KAGVTQTPRYLIKTRGQQVTLSCSPISGHRSVSWYQQTPGQGLQFLFEYFSETQRNKGNFPGRFSGRQFSNSRSEMNVSTLELGDSALYLCASSSGTGGSGNTIYFGEGSWLTVV.

This sequence joins TRBV7-9 and TRBJ1-2; D possibly corresponds to TRBD1 (6 bases). Germline V gives CDR1 SEHNR, CDR2 FQNEAQ (reference sequence). Trimming stripped 1 base from V and 4 bases from J, with 13 bases between. The CDR3 spans 15 residues. The chain's CDR3 is CASSLGLGALYGYTF. The CDR3 bases are TGTGCCAGCAGCTTAGGACTGGGGGCCCTCTATGGCTACACCTTC.

The chain is built from TRBV25-1 and TRBJ1-2; no clear D gene. The CDR3 sequence is 12 residues long. V lost 5 bases and J 0 bases, leaving 4 bases between the germline ends. Germline loops: CDR1 MGHDK, CDR2 SYGVNS. CDR3 sequence reads: CASSLANYGYTF. The CDR3 region has the DNA TGTGCCAGCAGTTTAGCTAACTATGGCTACACCTTC.

The chain combines TRBV7-9 with TRBJ1-1, with D uncertain. The CDR3 extends over 14 amino acids. From germline, CDR1 is SEHNR and CDR2 FQNEAQ (reference sequence). V was trimmed by 2 bases and J by 7 bases, leaving 14 bases between them. This CDR3 reads CASSLNPSSYEAFF. The CDR3 DNA is TGTGCCAGCAGCTTAAATCCCTCGAGCTATGAAGCTTTCTTT.

This clone was found a few times. V and J are TRBV5-1 and TRBJ1-4, with unresolved D. Trimming pared 4 bases from V and 2 bases from J, leaving 9 bases between. Germline CDR1 reads SGHRS; CDR2 reads YFSETQ. The CDR3 spans 14 residues. The CDR3 loop is CASSPGSTNEKLFF. In DNA, the CDR3 is TGCGCCAGCAGCCCCGGGTCGACTAATGAAAAACTGTTTTTT.

V usage is TRBV9 and J usage is TRBJ2-1; the match to TRBD2 covers 10 bases. V dropped 4 bases and J dropped 10; count of bases not matched to a gene: 20. This CDR3 spans 18 amino acids. Per germline, CDR1 SGDLS and CDR2 YYNGEE. DNA of the CDR3: TGTGCCAGCAGCCCCAGCGTGGCTTCAAGCGGGAGGGCCGGGGAGCAGTTCTTC. The encoded protein is CASSPSVASSGRAGEQFF.

This clone was seen a handful of times. Its ends do not fully match the called genes, so a read error is possible. This rearrangement joins TRBV20-1 to TRBJ2-1; 9 nucleotides agree with TRBD2. The CDR3 sequence is 11 residues long. Germline assignment: CDR1 DFQATT and CDR2 SNEGSKA (reference sequence). CDR3 DNA: TGCAGTGCACCCAGCCGTGGGACTAGCCTCTTC. It encodes CSAPSRGTSLF.

The chain uses TRBV15 and TRBJ2-2, with a weak D call TRBD1 (5 bases). V lost 6 bases to trimming and J lost 2 bases, with 10 bases between them. CDR3 length: 14 amino acids. The germline V gene encodes CDR1 LNHNV and CDR2 YYDKDF (reference sequence). The CDR3 region has the DNA TGTGCCACCAGTCCTGACAGAAACACCGGGGAGCTGTTTTTT. Its translation: CATSPDRNTGELFF. The full variable domain, rest sourced from reference TRBV15 and TRBJ2-2, is DAMVIQNPRYQVTQFGKPVTLSCSQTLNHNVMYWYQQKSSQAPKLLFHYYDKDFNNEADTPDNFQSRRPNTSFCFLDIRSPGLGDTAMYLCATSPDRNTGELFFGEGSRLTVL.

The chain recombines TRBV6-1 with TRBJ1-5; D unresolved. V lost 3 bases and J lost 4, with 7 bases in between. CDR1 MNHNS and CDR2 SASEGT come from the germline V gene. The CDR3 length is 13 residues. The CDR3 nucleotides are TGTGCCAGCAGTGAGCGGGAGAATCAGCCCCAGCATTTT. Translating it yields CASSERENQPQHF.

This clone showed up just once. The chain is built from TRBV5-1 and TRBJ2-7; D is unclear. This CDR3 region has 13 residues. The germline V and J ends were trimmed by 0 bases and 1 base, with 5 bases remaining between them. Germline values: CDR1 SGHRS, CDR2 YFSETQ. The CDR3 loop reads CASSLGSSYEQYF. The CDR3 DNA reads as TGCGCCAGCAGCTTGGGGAGTTCCTACGAGCAGTACTTC.

The V and J genes are TRBV6-4 and TRBJ2-5; D not resolved. Germline assignment: CDR1 MRHNA and CDR2 SNTAGT. There are 9 residues in the CDR3. Trimming took 8 bases from V and 5 from J, leaving 3 bases between them. DNA for the CDR3: TGTGCCAGCGAGGAGACCCAGTACTTC. Encoded protein: CASEETQYF.

The chain is built from TRBV2 and TRBJ1-6, with TRBD1 matching over 8 bases. The trim removed 8 bases at V and 5 bases at J, leaving 8 bases unmatched. Germline V CDR1 and CDR2: SNHLY, FYNNEI. This CDR3 has 15 amino acids. The CDR3 protein is CASQRTGSHNSPLHF. CDR3 bases: TGTGCCAGCCAAAGGACAGGGAGTCATAATTCACCCCTCCACTTT.

In regard to this clone: This sequence may be a read error, since a much larger clone differs from it by one base. In the same sample, other DNA sequences code for this CDR3. The genes are TRBV28 and TRBJ2-1; TRBD2 matches 12 bases. Germline V gene lookup returns CDR1 MDHEN and CDR2 SYDVKM. CDR3 length: 13 amino acids. J lost 6 bases, V lost 6 bases, and 0 bases had no gene match. In DNA, the CDR3 is TGTGCCAGCAGGACTAGCGGGAGCAATGAGCAGTTCTTC. Its protein is CASRTSGSNEQFF.

V gene TRBV5-1 combines with J gene TRBJ2-1, with D possibly TRBD2 on 7 matching bases. Germline-derived CDR1 and CDR2 are SGHRS and YFSETQ. The CDR3 is 17 residues long. Deletions cut 0 bases from V and 7 bases from J, with 20 bases between. The DNA for the CDR3 is TGCGCCAGCAGCTTGGCCGCGGGGGCGAATGTATTGAATGAGCAGTTCTTC. As protein: CASSLAAGANVLNEQFF.

This chain connects TRBV5-4 to TRBJ2-2, with 9 bases aligning to TRBD2. This CDR3 has 17 residues. The V segment lost 2 bases and the J segment 6 bases; nucleotides outside the gene matches: 11. The germline gives CDR1 SGHNT, CDR2 YYREEE (reference sequence). This CDR3 is CASSFSSAGGRPGELFF. The CDR3 DNA sequence: TGTGCCAGCAGCTTTTCGTCGGCGGGAGGGAGACCCGGGGAGCTGTTTTTT.

The rearrangement uses TRBV11-2 and TRBJ1-5; D is possibly TRBD1 (6 bases). CDR3 length equals 16 residues. Trimming pared 0 bases from V and 7 bases from J, leaving 16 bases between. From germline, CDR1 is SGHAT and CDR2 FQNNGV. CDR3: CASSLEWGPGQQPQHF. Here the CDR3 DNA reads TGTGCCAGCAGCTTAGAGTGGGGGCCGGGACAACAGCCCCAGCATTTT.